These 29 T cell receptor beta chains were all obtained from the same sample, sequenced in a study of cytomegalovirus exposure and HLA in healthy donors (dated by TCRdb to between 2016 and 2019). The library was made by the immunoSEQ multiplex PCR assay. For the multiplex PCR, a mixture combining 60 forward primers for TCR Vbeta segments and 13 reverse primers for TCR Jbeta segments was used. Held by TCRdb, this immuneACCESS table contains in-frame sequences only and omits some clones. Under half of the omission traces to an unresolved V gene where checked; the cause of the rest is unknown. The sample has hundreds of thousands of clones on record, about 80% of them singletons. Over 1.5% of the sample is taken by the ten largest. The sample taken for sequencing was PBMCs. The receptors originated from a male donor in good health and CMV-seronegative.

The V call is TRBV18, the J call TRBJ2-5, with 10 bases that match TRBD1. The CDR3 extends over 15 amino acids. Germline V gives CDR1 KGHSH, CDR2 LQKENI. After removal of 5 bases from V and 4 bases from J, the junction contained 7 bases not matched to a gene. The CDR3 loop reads CASSSRDRGTETQYF. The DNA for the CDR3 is TGTGCCAGCTCATCGCGGGACAGGGGAACAGAGACCCAGTACTTC.

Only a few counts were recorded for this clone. The CDR3 DNA is TGTGCCATCATGACCGGGACAGGGGGCGCATTGAACACCGGGGAGCTGTTTTTT. As protein: CAIMTGTGGALNTGELFF. This sequence joins TRBV10-3 and TRBJ2-2, with 12 bases lining up with TRBD1. Trimming took 7 bases from V and 1 from J; bases not matched to a gene: 10. The CDR3 has 18 residues. CDR1 and CDR2 from the germline V gene are ENHRY and SYGVKD.

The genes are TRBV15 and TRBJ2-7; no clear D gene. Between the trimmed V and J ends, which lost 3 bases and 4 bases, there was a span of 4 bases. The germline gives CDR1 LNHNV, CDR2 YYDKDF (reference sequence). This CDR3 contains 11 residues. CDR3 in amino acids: CATSREYEQYF. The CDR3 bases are TGTGCCACCAGCAGGGAGTACGAGCAGTACTTC.

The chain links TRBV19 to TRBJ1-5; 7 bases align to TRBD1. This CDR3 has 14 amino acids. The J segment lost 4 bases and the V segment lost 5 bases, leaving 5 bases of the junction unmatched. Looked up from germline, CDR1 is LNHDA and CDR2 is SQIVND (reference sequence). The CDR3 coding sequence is TGTGCCAGTAGTGGGGGACAGCAGAATCAGCCCCAGCATTTT. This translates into CASSGGQQNQPQHF.

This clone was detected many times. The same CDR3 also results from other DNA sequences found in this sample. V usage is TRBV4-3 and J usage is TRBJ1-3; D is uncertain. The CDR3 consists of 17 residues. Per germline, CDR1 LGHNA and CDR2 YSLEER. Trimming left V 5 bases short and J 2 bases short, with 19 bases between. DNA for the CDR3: TGCGCCAGCAGCTACAACCGGGAGATACTCACTGGAAACACCATATATTTT. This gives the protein CASSYNREILTGNTIYF.

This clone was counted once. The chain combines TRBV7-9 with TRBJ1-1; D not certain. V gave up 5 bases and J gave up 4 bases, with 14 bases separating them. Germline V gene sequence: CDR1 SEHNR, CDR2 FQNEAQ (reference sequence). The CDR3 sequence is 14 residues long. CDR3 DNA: TGTGCCAGCAGCCTCAGCGGCGGAGGCACTGAAGCTTTCTTT. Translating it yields CASSLSGGGTEAFF.

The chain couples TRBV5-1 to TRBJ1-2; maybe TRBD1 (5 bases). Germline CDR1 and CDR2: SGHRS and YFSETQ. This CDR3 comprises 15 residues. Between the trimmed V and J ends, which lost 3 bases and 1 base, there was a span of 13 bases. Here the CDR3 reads CASSSGQTDNYGYTF. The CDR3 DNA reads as TGCGCCAGCAGCTCCGGACAAACAGATAACTATGGCTACACCTTC.

CDR3 DNA sequence: TGTGCCAGCAGCTCGACCGGGACAGGGCCTGGAGACATTCAGTACTTC. Translation: CASSSTGTGPGDIQYF. The chain uses TRBV5-4 and TRBJ2-4, with 9 nucleotides matching TRBD1. CDR3 length equals 16 residues. Trimming at V came to 3 bases and at J to 8 bases, leaving 12 bases not matched to a gene. The germline V gene encodes CDR1 SGHNT and CDR2 YYREEE (reference sequence).

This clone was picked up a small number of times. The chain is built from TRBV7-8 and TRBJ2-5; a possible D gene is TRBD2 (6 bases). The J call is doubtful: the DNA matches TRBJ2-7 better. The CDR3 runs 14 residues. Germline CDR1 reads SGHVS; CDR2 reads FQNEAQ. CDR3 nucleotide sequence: TGTGCCAGCAGTCCAACGGGACTCTCCTACGAGCAGTACTTC. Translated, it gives CASSPTGLSYEQYF.

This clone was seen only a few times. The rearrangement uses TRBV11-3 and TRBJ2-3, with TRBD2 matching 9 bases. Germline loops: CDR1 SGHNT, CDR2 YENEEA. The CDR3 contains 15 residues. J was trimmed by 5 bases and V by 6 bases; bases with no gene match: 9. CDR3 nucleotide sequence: TGTGCCAGCAGTTCTAGCGGGACTGCCGGAGATACGCAGTATTTT. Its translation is CASSSSGTAGDTQYF. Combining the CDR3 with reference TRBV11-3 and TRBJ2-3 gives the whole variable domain EAGVVQSPRYKIIEKKQPVAFWCNPISGHNTLYWYLQNLGQGPELLIRYENEEAVDDSQLPKDRFSAERLKGVDSTLKIQPAELGDSAVYLCASSSSGTAGDTQYFGPGTRLTVL.

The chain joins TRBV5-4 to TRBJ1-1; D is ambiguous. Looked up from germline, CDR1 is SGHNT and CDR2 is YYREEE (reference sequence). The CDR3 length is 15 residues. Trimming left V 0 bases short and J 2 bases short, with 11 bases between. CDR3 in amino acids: CASSLAGLGNTEAFF. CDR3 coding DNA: TGTGCCAGCAGCTTGGCAGGACTGGGTAACACTGAAGCTTTCTTT.

The CDR3 spells CASSLMGKRDVTTNEKLFF. CDR3 in DNA: TGCGCCAGCAGCTTGATGGGCAAGCGGGACGTTACAACTAATGAAAAACTGTTTTTT. The chain recombines TRBV5-1 with TRBJ1-4; a weak D match, TRBD1 (5 bases). Germline CDR1 SGHRS, CDR2 YFSETQ. The CDR3 consists of 19 residues. V lost 1 base, J lost 0 bases, and 19 bases lay in between.

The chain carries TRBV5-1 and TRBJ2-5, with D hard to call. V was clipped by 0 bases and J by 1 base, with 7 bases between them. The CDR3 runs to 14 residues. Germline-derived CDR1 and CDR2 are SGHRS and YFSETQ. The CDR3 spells CASSLAFSQETQYF. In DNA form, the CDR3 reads TGCGCCAGCAGCTTGGCCTTCAGCCAAGAGACCCAGTACTTC. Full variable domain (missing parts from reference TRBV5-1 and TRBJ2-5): KAGVTQTPRYLIKTRGQQVTLSCSPISGHRSVSWYQQTPGQGLQFLFEYFSETQRNKGNFPGRFSGRQFSNSRSEMNVSTLELGDSALYLCASSLAFSQETQYFGPGTRLLVL.

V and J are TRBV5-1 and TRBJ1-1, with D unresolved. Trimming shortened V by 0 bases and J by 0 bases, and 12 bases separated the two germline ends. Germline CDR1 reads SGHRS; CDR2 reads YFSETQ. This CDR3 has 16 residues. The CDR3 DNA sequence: TGCGCCAGCAGCTTGGGGTCGATAGAATTGAACACTGAAGCTTTCTTT. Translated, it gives CASSLGSIELNTEAFF.

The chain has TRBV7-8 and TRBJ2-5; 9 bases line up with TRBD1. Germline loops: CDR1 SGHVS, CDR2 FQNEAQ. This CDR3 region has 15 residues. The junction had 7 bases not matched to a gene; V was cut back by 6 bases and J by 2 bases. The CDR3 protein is CASRKDRGLQETQYF. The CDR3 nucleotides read TGTGCCAGCAGAAAAGACAGGGGGTTACAAGAGACCCAGTACTTC.

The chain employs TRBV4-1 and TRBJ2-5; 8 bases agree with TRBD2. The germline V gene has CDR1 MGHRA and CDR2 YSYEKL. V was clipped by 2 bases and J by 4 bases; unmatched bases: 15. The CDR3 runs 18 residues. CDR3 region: CASSQTPTSGGGGETQYF. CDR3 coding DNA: TGCGCCAGCAGCCAAACGCCAACTAGCGGAGGGGGGGGAGAGACCCAGTACTTC.

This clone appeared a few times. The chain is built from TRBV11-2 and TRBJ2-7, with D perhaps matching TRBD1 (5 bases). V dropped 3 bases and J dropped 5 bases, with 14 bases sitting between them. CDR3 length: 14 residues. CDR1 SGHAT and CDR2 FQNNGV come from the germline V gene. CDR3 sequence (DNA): TGTGCCAGCAGCTTTATGGCAGGGTCCCACGAGCAGTACTTC. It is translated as CASSFMAGSHEQYF.

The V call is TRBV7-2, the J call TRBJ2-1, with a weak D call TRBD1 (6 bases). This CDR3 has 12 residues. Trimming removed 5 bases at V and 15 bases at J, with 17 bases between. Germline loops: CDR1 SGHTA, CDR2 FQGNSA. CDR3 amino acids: CASSLIPQGSFF. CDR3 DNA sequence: TGTGCCAGCAGCCTTATCCCCCAGGGGTCGTTCTTC.

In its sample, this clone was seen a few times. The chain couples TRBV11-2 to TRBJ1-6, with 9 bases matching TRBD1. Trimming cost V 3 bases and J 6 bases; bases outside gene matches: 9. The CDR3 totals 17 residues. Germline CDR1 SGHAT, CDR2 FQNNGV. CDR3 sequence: CASSFSYRGQRNSPLHF. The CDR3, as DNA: TGTGCCAGCAGCTTCTCTTACAGGGGGCAGCGTAATTCACCCCTCCACTTT.

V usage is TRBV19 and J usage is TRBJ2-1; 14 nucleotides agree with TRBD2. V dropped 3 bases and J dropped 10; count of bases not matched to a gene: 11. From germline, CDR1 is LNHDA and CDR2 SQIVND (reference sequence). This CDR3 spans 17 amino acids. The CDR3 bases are TGTGCCAGTAGTATTGGACTAGCGGGGGGTCCCTTGGGGGAGCAGTTCTTC. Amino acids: CASSIGLAGGPLGEQFF.

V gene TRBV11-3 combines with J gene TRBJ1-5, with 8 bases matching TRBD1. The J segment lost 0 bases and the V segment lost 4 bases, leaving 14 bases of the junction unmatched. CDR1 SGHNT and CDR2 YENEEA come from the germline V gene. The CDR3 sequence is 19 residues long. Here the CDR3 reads CASSSPPDRGGASNQPQHF. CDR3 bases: TGTGCCAGCAGCTCACCACCCGACAGGGGTGGGGCTAGCAATCAGCCCCAGCATTTT.

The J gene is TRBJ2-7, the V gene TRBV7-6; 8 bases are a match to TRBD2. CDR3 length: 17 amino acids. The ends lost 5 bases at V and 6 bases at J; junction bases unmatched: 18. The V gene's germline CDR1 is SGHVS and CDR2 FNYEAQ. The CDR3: CASSPVFRSGGRGEQYF. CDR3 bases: TGTGCCAGCAGCCCCGTTTTCAGATCGGGGGGGCGAGGCGAGCAGTACTTC.

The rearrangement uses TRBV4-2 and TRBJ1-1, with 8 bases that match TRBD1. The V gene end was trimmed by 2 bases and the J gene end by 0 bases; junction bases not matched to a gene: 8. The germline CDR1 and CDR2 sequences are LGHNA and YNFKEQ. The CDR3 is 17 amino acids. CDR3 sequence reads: CASSQPTGAGMNTEAFF. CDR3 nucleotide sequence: TGTGCCAGCAGCCAACCGACAGGGGCAGGTATGAACACTGAAGCTTTCTTT.

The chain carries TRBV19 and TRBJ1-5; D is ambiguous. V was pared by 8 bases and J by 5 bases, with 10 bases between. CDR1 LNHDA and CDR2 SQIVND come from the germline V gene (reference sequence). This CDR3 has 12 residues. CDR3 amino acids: CASGGMDQPQHF. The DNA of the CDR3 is TGTGCCAGTGGAGGGATGGATCAGCCCCAGCATTTT.

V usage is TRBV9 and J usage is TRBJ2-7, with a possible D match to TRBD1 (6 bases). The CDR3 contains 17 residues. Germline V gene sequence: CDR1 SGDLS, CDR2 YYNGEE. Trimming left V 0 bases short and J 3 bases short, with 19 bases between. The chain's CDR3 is CASSVAKDTQGYYEQYF. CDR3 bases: TGTGCCAGCAGCGTAGCAAAGGACACCCAGGGGTACTACGAGCAGTACTTC.

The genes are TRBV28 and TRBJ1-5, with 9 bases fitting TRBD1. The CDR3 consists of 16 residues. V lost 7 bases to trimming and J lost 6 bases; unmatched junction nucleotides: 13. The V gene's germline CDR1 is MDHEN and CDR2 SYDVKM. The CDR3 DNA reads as TGTGCCAGCATCTATGCAGGGACAGGGATACGTCAGCCCCAGCATTTT. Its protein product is CASIYAGTGIRQPQHF.

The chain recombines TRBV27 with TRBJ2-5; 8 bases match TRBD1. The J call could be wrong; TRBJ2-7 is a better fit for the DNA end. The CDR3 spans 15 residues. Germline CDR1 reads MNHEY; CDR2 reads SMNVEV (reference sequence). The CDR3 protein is CATNSRTGLSYEQYF. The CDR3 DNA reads TGTGCCACCAACAGCAGGACAGGGTTGTCCTACGAGCAGTACTTC.

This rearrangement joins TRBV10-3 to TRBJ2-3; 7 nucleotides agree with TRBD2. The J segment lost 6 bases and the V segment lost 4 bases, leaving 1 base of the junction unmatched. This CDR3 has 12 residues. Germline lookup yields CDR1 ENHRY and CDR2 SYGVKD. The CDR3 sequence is CAISVGGDTQYF. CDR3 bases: TGTGCCATCAGTGTGGGGGGGGATACGCAGTATTTT.

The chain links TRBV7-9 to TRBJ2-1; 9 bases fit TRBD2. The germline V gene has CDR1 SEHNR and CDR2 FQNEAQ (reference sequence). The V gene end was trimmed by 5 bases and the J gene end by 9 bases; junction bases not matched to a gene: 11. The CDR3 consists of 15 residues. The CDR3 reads CASSGLAGGILEQFF. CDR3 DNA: TGTGCCAGCAGCGGTCTCGCGGGGGGGATTCTTGAGCAGTTCTTC.